The 5 T cell receptor beta chains given below trace back to one sample, sequenced in a study of PD-1 blockade in classical Hodgkin lymphoma. TCRdb's table, derived via immunoSEQ multiplex PCR, lists solely in-frame clones and lacks some. The repertoire consists of 25,000 to 30,000 clones, with about nine tenths occurring once and the leading ten covering under 4%. Described time point: newly diagnosed, previously untreated cHL patient sample. Sample: peripheral blood mononuclear cells (PBMCs). The receptors stem from a human donor with classical Hodgkin lymphoma.

The chain combines TRBV7-8 with TRBJ2-2; 8 positions match TRBD1. Germline lookup yields CDR1 SGHVS and CDR2 FQNEAQ. The CDR3 length is 12 residues. The V and J ends lost 3 bases and 13 bases, in that order; junction bases with no gene match: 4. The CDR3 sequence is CASSFPGQALFF. CDR3 coding DNA: TGTGCCAGCAGCTTCCCGGGACAGGCGCTGTTTTTT.

This chain links TRBV10-3 with TRBJ2-1; 8 bases match TRBD2. V lost 10 bases to trimming and J lost 0 bases; unmatched junction nucleotides: 5. The germline gives CDR1 ENHRY, CDR2 SYGVKD. The CDR3 has 14 amino acids. The CDR3 DNA is TGTGCCACCAAAAGCGGGAGCTCCTACAATGAGCAGTTCTTC. Its translation: CATKSGSSYNEQFF.

Here the CDR3 reads CASSLVGSADTQYF. The CDR3 DNA is TGCGCCAGCAGCTTGGTTGGGAGCGCAGATACGCAGTATTTT. The chain recombines TRBV5-1 with TRBJ2-3; weak D call: TRBD2 (5 bases). With 0 bases removed from V and 4 bases from J, the gap between germline ends came to 9 bases. The CDR3 extends over 14 amino acids. The germline CDR1 and CDR2 sequences are SGHRS and YFSETQ.

This clone showed up just once. V gene TRBV6-1 combines with J gene TRBJ1-4; D is undetermined. The V end lost 4 bases, the J end lost 8 bases, and 17 bases lay between the germline ends. Germline V CDR1 and CDR2: MNHNS, SASEGT. The CDR3 length is 15 residues. CDR3 nucleotide sequence: TGTGCCAGCAGTGCCCGACCGAGCGGAGGAGAAAAACTGTTTTTT. Its translation: CASSARPSGGEKLFF.

This chain uses TRBV4-3 with TRBJ2-1; no clear D gene. Germline CDR1 reads LGHNA; CDR2 reads YSLEER. This CDR3 region has 13 residues. Trimming removed 0 bases at V and 10 bases at J, with 10 bases between. The CDR3, as DNA: TGCGCCAGCAGCCAAGAGGTCGCGCGGGAGCAGTTCTTC. It encodes CASSQEVAREQFF.